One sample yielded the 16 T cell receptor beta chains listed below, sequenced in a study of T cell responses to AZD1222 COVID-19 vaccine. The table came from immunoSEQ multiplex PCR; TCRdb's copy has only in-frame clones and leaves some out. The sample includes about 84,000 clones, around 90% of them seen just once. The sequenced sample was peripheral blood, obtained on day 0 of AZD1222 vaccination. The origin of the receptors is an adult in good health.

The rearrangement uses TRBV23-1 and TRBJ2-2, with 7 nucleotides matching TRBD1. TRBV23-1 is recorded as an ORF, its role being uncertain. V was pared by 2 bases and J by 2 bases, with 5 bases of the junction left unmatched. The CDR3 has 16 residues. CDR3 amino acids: CASSQPGQLNTGELFF. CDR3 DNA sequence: TGCGCCAGCAGTCAACCGGGACAGCTAAACACCGGGGAGCTGTTTTTT.

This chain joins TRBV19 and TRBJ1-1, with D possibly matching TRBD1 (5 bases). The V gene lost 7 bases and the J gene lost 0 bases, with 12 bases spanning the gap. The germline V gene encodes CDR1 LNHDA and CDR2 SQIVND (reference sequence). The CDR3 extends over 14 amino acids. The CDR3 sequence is CASKNGALNTEAFF. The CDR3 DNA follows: TGTGCCAGTAAAAACGGGGCCCTGAACACTGAAGCTTTCTTT.

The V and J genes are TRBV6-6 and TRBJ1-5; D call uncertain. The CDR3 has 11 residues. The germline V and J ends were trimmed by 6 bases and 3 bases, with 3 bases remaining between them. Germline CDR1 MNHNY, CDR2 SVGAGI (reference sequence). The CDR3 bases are TGTGCCAGCAGCGCCAATCAGCCCCAGCATTTT. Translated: CASSANQPQHF.

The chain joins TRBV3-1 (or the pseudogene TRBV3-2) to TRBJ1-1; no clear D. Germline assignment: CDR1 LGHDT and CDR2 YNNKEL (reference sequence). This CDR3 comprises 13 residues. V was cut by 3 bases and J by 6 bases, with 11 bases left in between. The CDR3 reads CASSHLDRSEAFF. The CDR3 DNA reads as TGTGCCAGCAGCCATCTAGATCGATCTGAAGCTTTCTTT.

The chain's CDR3 is CASSGDSYNEQFF. The CDR3 DNA follows: TGTGCCAGCAGTGGGGACTCCTACAATGAGCAGTTCTTC. The V call is TRBV12-3 or TRBV12-4, the J call TRBJ2-1, with D hard to call. Trimming cost V 5 bases and J 0 bases, with 5 bases left between them. The length of the CDR3 is 13 residues.

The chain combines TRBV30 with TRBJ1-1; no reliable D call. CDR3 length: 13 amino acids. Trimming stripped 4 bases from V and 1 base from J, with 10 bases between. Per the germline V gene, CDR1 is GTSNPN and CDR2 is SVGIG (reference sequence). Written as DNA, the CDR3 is TGTGCCTGGAACGGGGTGGGGAACACTGAAGCTTTCTTT. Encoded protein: CAWNGVGNTEAFF.

The CDR3: CAISDIQGTGGYTF. CDR3 sequence (DNA): TGTGCCATCAGTGACATACAGGGTACTGGGGGCTACACCTTC. The J gene is TRBJ1-2, the V gene TRBV10-3, with D possibly TRBD1 on 6 matching bases. With 3 bases removed from V and 8 bases from J, the gap between germline ends came to 16 bases. The CDR3 extends over 14 amino acids. Germline CDR1 reads ENHRY; CDR2 reads SYGVKD.

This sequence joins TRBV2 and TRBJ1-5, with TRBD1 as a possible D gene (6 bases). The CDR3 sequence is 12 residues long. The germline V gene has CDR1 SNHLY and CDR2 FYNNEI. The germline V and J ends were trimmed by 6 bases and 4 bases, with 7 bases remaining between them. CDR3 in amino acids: CASSGQNQPQHF. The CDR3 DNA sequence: TGTGCCAGCAGCGGACAGAATCAGCCCCAGCATTTT.

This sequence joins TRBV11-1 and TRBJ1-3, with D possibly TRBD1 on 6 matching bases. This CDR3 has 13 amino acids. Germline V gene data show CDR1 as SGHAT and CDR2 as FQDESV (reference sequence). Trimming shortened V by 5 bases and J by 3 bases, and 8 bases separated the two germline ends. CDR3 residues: CASSRQDGNTIYF. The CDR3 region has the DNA TGTGCCAGCAGCCGACAGGATGGAAACACCATATATTTT.

Here the CDR3 DNA reads TGTGCCAGCAGTGGAGGGGGGGCAGGCAGGGGAGAGACCCAGTACTTC. It encodes CASSGGGAGRGETQYF. The V call is TRBV6-1, the J call TRBJ2-5; D perhaps matches TRBD2 (7 bases). The CDR3 is 16 residues long. The V gene lost 4 bases and the J gene lost 4 bases, with 19 bases spanning the gap. Per the germline V gene, CDR1 is MNHNS and CDR2 is SASEGT.

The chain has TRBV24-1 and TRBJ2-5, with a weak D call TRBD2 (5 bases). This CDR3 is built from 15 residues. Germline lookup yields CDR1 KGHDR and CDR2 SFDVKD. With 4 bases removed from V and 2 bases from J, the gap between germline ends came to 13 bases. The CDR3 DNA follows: TGTGCCACCAGTGACCCCGAATCGGGGCAAGAGACCCAGTACTTC. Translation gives CATSDPESGQETQYF.

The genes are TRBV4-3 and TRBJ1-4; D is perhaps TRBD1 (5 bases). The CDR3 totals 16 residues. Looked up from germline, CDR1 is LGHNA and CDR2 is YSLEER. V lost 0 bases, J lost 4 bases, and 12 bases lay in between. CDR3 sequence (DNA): TGCGCCAGCAGCCAAGACAGGGCGGGCCTTAATGAAAAACTGTTTTTT. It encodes CASSQDRAGLNEKLFF.

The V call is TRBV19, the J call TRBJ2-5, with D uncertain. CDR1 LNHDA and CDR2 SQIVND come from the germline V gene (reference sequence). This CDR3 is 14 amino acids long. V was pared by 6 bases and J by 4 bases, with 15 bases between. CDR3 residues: CASRRQVGGETQYF. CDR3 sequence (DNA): TGTGCCAGTAGGCGGCAGGTAGGCGGAGAGACCCAGTACTTC. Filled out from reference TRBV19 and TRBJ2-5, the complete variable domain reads DGGITQSPKYLFRKEGQNVTLSCEQNLNHDAMYWYRQDPGQGLRLIYYSQIVNDFQKGDIAEGYSVSREKKESFPLTVTSAQKNPTAFYLCASRRQVGGETQYFGPGTRLLVL.

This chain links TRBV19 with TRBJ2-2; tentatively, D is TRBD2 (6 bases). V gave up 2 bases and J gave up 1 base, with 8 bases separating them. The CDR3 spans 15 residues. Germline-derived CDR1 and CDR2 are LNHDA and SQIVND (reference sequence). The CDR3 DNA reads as TGTGCCAGTAGTATACGGGACTGGAACACCGGGGAGCTGTTTTTT. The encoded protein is CASSIRDWNTGELFF.

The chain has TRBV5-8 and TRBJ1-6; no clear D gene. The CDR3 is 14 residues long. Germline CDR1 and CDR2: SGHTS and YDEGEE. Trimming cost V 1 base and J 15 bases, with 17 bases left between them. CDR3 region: CASSLNLATQNLHF. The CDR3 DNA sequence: TGTGCCAGCAGCTTGAATTTAGCTACACAGAACCTCCACTTT.

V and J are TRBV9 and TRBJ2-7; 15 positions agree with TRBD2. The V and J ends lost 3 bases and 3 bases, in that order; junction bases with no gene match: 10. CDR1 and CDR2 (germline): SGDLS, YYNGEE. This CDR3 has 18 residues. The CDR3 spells CASSAGTSGRWVDYEQYF. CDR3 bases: TGTGCCAGCAGCGCCGGGACTAGCGGGAGGTGGGTGGACTACGAGCAGTACTTC. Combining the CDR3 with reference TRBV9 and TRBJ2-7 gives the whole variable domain DSGVTQTPKHLITATGQRVTLRCSPRSGDLSVYWYQQSLDQGLQFLIQYYNGEERAKGNILERFSAQQFPDLHSELNLSSLELGDSALYFCASSAGTSGRWVDYEQYFGPGTRLTVT.